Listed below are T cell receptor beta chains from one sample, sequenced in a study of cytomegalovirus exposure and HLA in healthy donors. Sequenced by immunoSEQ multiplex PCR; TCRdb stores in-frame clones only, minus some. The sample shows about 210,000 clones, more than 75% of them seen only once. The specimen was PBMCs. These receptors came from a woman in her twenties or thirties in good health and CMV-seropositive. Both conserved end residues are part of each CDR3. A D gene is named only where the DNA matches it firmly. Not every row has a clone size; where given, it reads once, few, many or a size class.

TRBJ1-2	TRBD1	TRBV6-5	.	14	CASSARDSLYGYTF	TGTGCCAGCAGTGCCCGGGACAGTTTGTATGGCTACACCTTC
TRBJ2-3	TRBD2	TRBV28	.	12	CASGRAPDTQYF	TGTGCCAGTGGGAGGGCCCCAGATACGCAGTATTTT
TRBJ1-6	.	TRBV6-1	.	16	CASSEIFGSGGSPLHF	TGTGCCAGCAGTGAAATCTTCGGCTCGGGGGGGTCACCCCTCCACTTT
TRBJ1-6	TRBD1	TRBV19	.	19	CASRWTGASMKAYNSPLHF	TGTGCCAGTAGATGGACAGGGGCGTCCATGAAGGCCTATAATTCACCCCTCCACTTT
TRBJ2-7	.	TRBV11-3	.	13	CASSLASAYEQYF	TGTGCCAGCAGCTTAGCAAGCGCCTACGAGCAGTACTTC
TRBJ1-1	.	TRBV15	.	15	CATSRVDRINTEAFF	TGTGCCACCAGCAGAGTCGACAGAATAAACACTGAAGCTTTCTTT
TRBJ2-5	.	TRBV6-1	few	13	CASSTEGSETQYF	TGTGCCAGCAGCACGGAGGGTTCTGAGACCCAGTACTTC
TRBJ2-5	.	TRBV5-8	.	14	CASSPGVLGETQYF	TGTGCCAGCAGCCCGGGAGTTCTAGGGGAGACCCAGTACTTC
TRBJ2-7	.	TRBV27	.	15	CASSPLGGGVDEQYF	TGTGCCAGCAGTCCCCTAGGTGGGGGCGTCGACGAGCAGTACTTC
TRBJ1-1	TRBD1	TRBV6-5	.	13	CASNRGRDTEAFF	TGTGCCAGCAACAGGGGGCGCGACACTGAAGCTTTCTTT
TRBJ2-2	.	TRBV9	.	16	CASSVGGGPGTGELFF	TGTGCCAGCAGCGTAGGCGGGGGCCCGGGCACCGGGGAGCTGTTTTTT
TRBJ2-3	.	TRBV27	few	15	CASKASPLEADTQYF	TGTGCCAGCAAAGCTAGCCCTTTGGAGGCAGATACGCAGTATTTT
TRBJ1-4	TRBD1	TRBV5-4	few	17	CASSGTGEGATNEKLFF	TGTGCCAGCAGCGGGACAGGGGAAGGGGCAACTAATGAAAAACTGTTTTTT
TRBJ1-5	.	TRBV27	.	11	CASSHNQPQHF	TGTGCCAGCAGCCATAATCAGCCCCAGCATTTT
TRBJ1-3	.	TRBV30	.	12	CAWSTTRDTIYF	TGTGCCTGGAGTACGACGAGGGACACCATATATTTT
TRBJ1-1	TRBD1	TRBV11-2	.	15	CASSIRTGEDTEAFF	TGTGCCAGCAGTATAAGGACAGGGGAGGACACTGAAGCTTTCTTT
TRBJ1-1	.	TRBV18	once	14	CASSPPFGNTEAFF	TGTGCCAGCTCACCACCGTTCGGGAACACTGAAGCTTTCTTT
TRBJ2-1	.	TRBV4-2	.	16	CASSHGSGSRGNEQFF	TGTGCCAGCAGCCACGGTAGCGGTTCACGGGGCAATGAGCAGTTCTTC
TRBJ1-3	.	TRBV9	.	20	CASSPSKEGATVLSGNTIYF	TGTGCCAGCAGCCCCTCTAAGGAGGGTGCGACAGTTCTCTCTGGAAACACCATATATTTT
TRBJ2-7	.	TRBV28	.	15	CASSPRGLKTYEQYF	TGTGCCAGCAGTCCCCGGGGACTGAAGACCTACGAGCAGTACTTC
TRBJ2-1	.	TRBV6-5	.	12	CASGNRGNEQFF	TGTGCCAGCGGCAATAGGGGGAATGAGCAGTTCTTC
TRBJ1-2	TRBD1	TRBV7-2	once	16	CASSIDRVMVHYGYTF	TGTGCCAGCAGCATAGACAGGGTTATGGTCCACTATGGCTACACCTTC
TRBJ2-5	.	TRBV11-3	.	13	CASRGQGQETQYF	TGTGCCAGCAGGGGGCAGGGGCAAGAGACCCAGTACTTC
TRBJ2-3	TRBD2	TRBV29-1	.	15	CSVFLLAGGADTQYF	TGCAGCGTTTTCCTACTAGCGGGAGGAGCGGATACGCAGTATTTT
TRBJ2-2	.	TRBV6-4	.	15	CASSRSGDITGELFF	TGTGCCAGCAGTCGCTCAGGGGACATCACCGGGGAGCTGTTTTTT
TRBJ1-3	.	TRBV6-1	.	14	CAAQNPGHGNTIYF	TGTGCCGCCCAGAACCCAGGGCACGGAAACACCATATATTTT
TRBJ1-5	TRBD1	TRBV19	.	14	CASSPRTGYQPQHF	TGTGCCAGTAGTCCTCGGACAGGGTATCAGCCCCAGCATTTT
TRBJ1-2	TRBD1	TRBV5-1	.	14	CASSSPGQGGGYTF	TGCGCCAGCAGCTCTCCGGGACAGGGCGGTGGCTACACCTTC
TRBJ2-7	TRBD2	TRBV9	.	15	CASSVGLGSGVLQYF	TGTGCCAGCAGCGTAGGCTTGGGTAGCGGGGTTTTGCAGTACTTC
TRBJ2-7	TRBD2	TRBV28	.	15	CASITSGGINYEQYF	TGTGCCAGCATCACCTCGGGAGGGATAAATTACGAGCAGTACTTC
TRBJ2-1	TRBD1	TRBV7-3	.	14	CASSLTQGYNEQFF	TGTGCCAGCAGCTTAACACAGGGGTACAATGAGCAGTTCTTC
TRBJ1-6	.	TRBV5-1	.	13	CASSSGQTSPLHF	TGCGCCAGCAGCTCCGGACAGACTTCACCCCTCCACTTT
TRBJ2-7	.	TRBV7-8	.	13	CAASRSAVDEQYF	TGTGCCGCTTCAAGATCAGCGGTCGACGAGCAGTACTTC
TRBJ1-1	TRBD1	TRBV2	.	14	CASSPGTVSTEAFF	TGTGCCAGCAGTCCGGGGACAGTCAGCACTGAAGCTTTCTTT
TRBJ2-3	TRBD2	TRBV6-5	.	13	CASKAGGSDTQYF	TGTGCCAGCAAAGCGGGGGGGTCTGATACGCAGTATTTT